A single T cell receptor (beta chain) is shown here with its context. What it binds is unknown. The data derive from a study of post-analysis software for immune sequencing data. Study-wide background: Relapsing-remitting, secondary progressive and progressive-relapsing courses of multiple sclerosis were included.

Broader study findings: Normalized Chao1 diversity was significantly reduced in patients versus controls. Strong co-clustering by F measure linked samples that shared a preparation batch.

Built from TCR beta cDNA, the libraries had unique molecular identifiers in them. Input amounts of roughly 0.85 to 10 million T cells were used. These gave around 500,000 cDNA molecules, so each molecule approximated one T cell. Via MiXCR, TCRdb re-called the PCR reads, giving one row per CDR3 protein. This table has 600,000 to 750,000 distinct CDR3 sequences, approximately 59% appearing once. This sequence was found in a girl aged 2 to 9 with multiple sclerosis. Material: blood.

DNA of the CDR3: TGTGCCAGCATGTGGGGAAAGTACAATGAGCAGTTCTTC. It is translated as CASMWGKYNEQFF. V usage is TRBV12-3 or TRBV12-4 and J usage is TRBJ2-1; no definite D call. With 7 bases removed from V and 4 bases from J, the gap between germline ends came to 11 bases. The CDR3 runs to 13 residues.